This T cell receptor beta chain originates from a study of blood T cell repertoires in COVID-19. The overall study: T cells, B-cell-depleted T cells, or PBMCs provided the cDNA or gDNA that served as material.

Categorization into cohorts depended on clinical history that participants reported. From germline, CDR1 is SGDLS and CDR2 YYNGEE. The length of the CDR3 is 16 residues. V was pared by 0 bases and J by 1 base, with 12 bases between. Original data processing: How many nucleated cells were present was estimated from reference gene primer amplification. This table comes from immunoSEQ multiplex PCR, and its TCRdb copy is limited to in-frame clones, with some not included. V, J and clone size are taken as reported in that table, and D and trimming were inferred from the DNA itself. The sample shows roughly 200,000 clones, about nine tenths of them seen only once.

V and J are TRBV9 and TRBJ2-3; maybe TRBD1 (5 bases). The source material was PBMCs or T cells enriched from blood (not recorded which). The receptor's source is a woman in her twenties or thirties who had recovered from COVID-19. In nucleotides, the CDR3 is TGTGCCAGCAGCGTAGGTGTGGGGCAGGGCACAGATACGCAGTATTTT. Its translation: CASSVGVGQGTDTQYF.